What follows are 2 T cell receptor beta chains derived from one specimen sequenced in a study of immune heterogeneity within non-small cell lung tumors. Multiplex PCR was performed with 32 V and 13 J primers, and it amplified TCR beta CDR3. TCRdb re-derived calls from the multiplex PCR reads in MiXCR, one entry per CDR3 protein. The table lists 9,500 to 12,000 distinct CDR3 sequences, approximately 21% of them singletons. As template, the study used bulk tumor genomic DNA at roughly 550 ng per sample. Several biopsies per primary tumor, spaced far apart, were taken during surgery. Samples came from untreated patients having curative surgery for newly diagnosed non-small cell lung cancer. Sample: lung tumor tissue. These receptors originate from a man in his sixties with non-small cell lung cancer.

This chain links TRBV5-1 with TRBJ1-3, with TRBD1 matching over 7 bases. Germline V CDR1 and CDR2: SGHRS, YFSETQ. Germline trimming cut 0 bases from V and 7 bases from J; bases unmatched to any gene: 4. The CDR3 contains 14 residues. The CDR3 DNA is TGCGCCAGCAGCTTGGAAGGGGGCGGGAACACCATATATTTT. Amino acids: CASSLEGGGNTIYF.

The chain is built from TRBV3-1 and TRBJ2-7; the D is unclear. V dropped 1 base and J dropped 12 bases, with 13 bases sitting between them. This CDR3 is built from 12 residues. Germline CDR1 LGHDT, CDR2 YNNKEL (reference sequence). CDR3 sequence reads: CASSQGTRARYF. The CDR3 DNA reads as TGTGCCAGCAGCCAAGGTACCCGCGCGCGGTACTTC.